The present TCR beta chain was sequenced within a study of cytomegalovirus exposure and HLA in healthy donors. Study summary: Findings of an earlier analysis included more than 90 million unique TCR beta sequences from roughly 200 million T cells. Points from the study as a whole: The authors later linked a missense DCLRE1C variant to TCR beta V- and J-gene trimming.

The PCR made use of 60 Vbeta and 13 Jbeta primers. TCRdb's table, derived via immunoSEQ multiplex PCR, lists solely in-frame clones and lacks some. The data show 95,000 to 150,000 clones, about four fifths seen once. Points on this clone: Its antigen is currently unknown.

The CDR3 is 15 residues long. Germline values: CDR1 SGDLS, CDR2 YYNGEE. Trimming cost V 0 bases and J 5 bases, with 14 bases left between them. This chain joins TRBV9 and TRBJ1-2; D remains unclear. The clonotype originates from a female donor in good health and CMV-seropositive. The specimen was PBMCs. CDR3 region: CASSVEEGIAYGYTF. In nucleotides, the CDR3 is TGTGCCAGCAGCGTAGAAGAGGGAATCGCATATGGCTACACCTTC.